These T cell receptor beta chains were read from a single sample in a study of shared clonotypes between healthy human individuals. TCRdb's table, derived via immunoSEQ multiplex PCR, lists solely in-frame clones and lacks some. The table records over a million clones, approximately 80% of them present only once. The sequencing sample was made of memory CD4+ T cells from PBMCs. The receptors were sampled from a man aged 18 to 30 in good health. Some clones in this sample may be carry-over from other donors' samples. CDR3s include the opening cysteine and the closing phenylalanine or tryptophan. The D gene is left open where the match is weak. Clone size is stated in some rows and not others, as once, few, many or a class when expanded.

j_call	v_call	cdr3_length	clone_size	d_call	cdr3_nt	cdr3_aa
TRBJ2-6	TRBV5-1	16	.	.	TGCGCCAGCAGCTTAGGTTTGAGAAATGGGGCCAACGTCCTGACTTTC	CASSLGLRNGANVLTF
TRBJ1-6	TRBV4-1	15	.	.	TGCGCCAGCAGCCCGGAGAACTCCTATAATTCACCCCTCCACTTT	CASSPENSYNSPLHF
TRBJ1-1	TRBV6-4	13	.	.	TGTGCCAGCAGCGGACAGTGGGGAGGTGAAGCTTTCTTT	CASSGQWGGEAFF
TRBJ2-6	TRBV5-6	18	.	.	TGTGCCAGCAGCCCGCGGGCCAGGGGTCCCTCTGGGGCCAACGTCCTGACTTTC	CASSPRARGPSGANVLTF
TRBJ1-4	TRBV9	15	.	TRBD1	TGTGCCAGCAGCGGGACCGGGACAGACAATGAAAAACTGTTTTTT	CASSGTGTDNEKLFF
TRBJ2-5	TRBV5-4	16	.	TRBD1	TGTGCCAGCAGCTCCCGGCTAGGGACAGTACAAGAGACCCAGTACTTC	CASSSRLGTVQETQYF
TRBJ1-2	TRBV28	14	.	.	TGTGCCAGCAGCCCCGCGGGGGTTAACTATGGCTACACCTTC	CASSPAGVNYGYTF
TRBJ2-1	TRBV11-2	13	.	.	TGTGCCAGCAGCTTAGGCAGCTACAATGAGCAGTTCTTC	CASSLGSYNEQFF
TRBJ2-1	TRBV19	15	few	TRBD2	TGTGCCAGTAGTAGGGGACTAGCGTCCTACAATGAGCAGTTCTTC	CASSRGLASYNEQFF
TRBJ2-5	TRBV7-2	15	.	TRBD1	TGTGCCAGCAGCTTACCGGGACAGGGGGCTTGGACCCAGTACTTC	CASSLPGQGAWTQYF
TRBJ2-1	TRBV7-2	14	once	TRBD2	TGTGCCAGCAGCTTGGGGCGGGAGCACAATGAGCAGTTCTTC	CASSLGREHNEQFF
TRBJ2-2	TRBV18	14	.	.	TGTGCCAGCTCAGATACTAGCAGCGCCGGGGAGCTGTTTTTT	CASSDTSSAGELFF
TRBJ2-1	TRBV6-4	13	.	.	TGTGCCAGCAGACGGGACTGGCGGGGTGAGCAGTTCTTC	CASRRDWRGEQFF
TRBJ1-2	TRBV7-8	14	.	.	TGTGCCAGCAGCTTAGACAGCTTTAACTATGGCTACACCTTC	CASSLDSFNYGYTF
TRBJ1-3	TRBV4-1	18	.	.	TGCGCCAGCAGCCAAGATTCTGCGCTAAGCGAATGGGGAAACACCATATATTTT	CASSQDSALSEWGNTIYF
TRBJ2-1	TRBV4-1	15	.	.	TGCGCCAGCAGCCCAACGGGGACCTCCTACAATGAGCAGTTCTTC	CASSPTGTSYNEQFF
TRBJ1-5	TRBV5-3	13	.	.	TGTGCCCACCGAAAGGCCAACGAGCCGCCCCAGCATTTT	CAHRKANEPPQHF
TRBJ2-3	TRBV2	16	.	.	TGTGCCAGCAGGAACAGAAGCCGAACGAGTACAGATACGCAGTATTTT	CASRNRSRTSTDTQYF
TRBJ1-1	TRBV5-1	13	.	.	TGCGCCAGCAGCTTTACCCAGAACACTGAAGCTTTCTTT	CASSFTQNTEAFF
TRBJ2-7	TRBV5-4	14	.	.	TGTGCCAGCAGCTGGGGAGATTACTCCTACGAGCAGTACTTC	CASSWGDYSYEQYF
TRBJ2-5	TRBV28	15	.	.	TGTGCCAGCAAAGAAGCGGGACAAGGCTCTGAGACCCAGTACTTC	CASKEAGQGSETQYF
TRBJ2-5	TRBV5-1	14	once	.	TGCGCCAGCAGCTTATTACCGGGCGGGGAGACCCAGTACTTC	CASSLLPGGETQYF
TRBJ2-1	TRBV27	15	.	.	TGTGCCAGCAGTTTACAGGGTGGGGGGTTCAATGAGCAGTTCTTC	CASSLQGGGFNEQFF
TRBJ1-4	TRBV4-2	16	once	.	TGTGCCAGCAGCCAAGCGAAAGGGCTGACTAATGAAAAACTGTTTTTT	CASSQAKGLTNEKLFF
TRBJ1-5	TRBV18	15	.	.	TGTGCCAGCTCCCCAACTCAGGGTGGCAATCAGCCCCAGCATTTT	CASSPTQGGNQPQHF
TRBJ2-5	TRBV2	13	few	.	TGTGCCAGCAGGGGGCCGGGGGTCAAGACCCAGTACTTC	CASRGPGVKTQYF
TRBJ2-2	TRBV5-6	16	.	.	TGTGCCAGCAGCTTGCGATTGGAGCAGAACACCGGGGAGCTGTTTTTT	CASSLRLEQNTGELFF
TRBJ1-3	TRBV15	15	.	.	TGTGCCACCCGCCCGGCTGGGAACTCTGGAAACACCATATATTTT	CATRPAGNSGNTIYF
TRBJ1-2	TRBV30	13	.	.	TGTGCCTGGAAGGTTCCCGGGCGATGGGGCTACACCTTC	CAWKVPGRWGYTF
TRBJ2-4	TRBV2	14	.	.	TGTGCCAGCAGTGTGGCACGAGCCAAAAACATTCAGTACTTC	CASSVARAKNIQYF
TRBJ2-1	TRBV7-3	13	few	.	TGTGCCAGCAGCTCCTCTATGGGTGGGGATAAGTTCTTC	CASSSSMGGDKFF
TRBJ2-5	TRBV29-1	14	.	.	TGCAGCGTAGACCTTTCCCTCCCTTTAGAGACCCAGTACTTC	CSVDLSLPLETQYF
TRBJ1-4	TRBV18	14	.	.	TGTGCCAGCTCACGAAGCGGACTGAATGAAAAACTGTTTTTT	CASSRSGLNEKLFF
TRBJ2-5	TRBV30	17	.	TRBD2	TGTGCCTGGAGTGTTCTCAAGGGGCGGGAGGGCCTCGAGACCCAGTACTTC	CAWSVLKGREGLETQYF
TRBJ2-2	TRBV2	16	.	TRBD2	TGTGCCAGCACCCAGAGGGGAGCGGGAGAGGGCGGGGAGCTGTTTTTT	CASTQRGAGEGGELFF
TRBJ2-5	TRBV9	12	.	.	TGTGCCAGCAGCCCCCAAGGAGAGACCCAGTACTTC	CASSPQGETQYF
TRBJ1-1	TRBV18	13	.	.	TGTGCCAGCTCCGGGGGAGAGAACACTGAAGCTTTCTTT	CASSGGENTEAFF
TRBJ2-1	TRBV11-2	17	.	.	TGTGCCAGCAGCTTAGCCGCGTTTTCAGGGGGCGGGAGTGAGCAGTTCTTC	CASSLAAFSGGGSEQFF
TRBJ2-2	TRBV10-1	15	few	.	TGCGCCAGCAGTGAGTTACAGGGGAGGACCGGGGAGCTGTTTTTT	CASSELQGRTGELFF
TRBJ1-4	TRBV30	15	.	TRBD1	TGTGCCTGGAGCCGGGACAGGGGCTATAATGAAAAACTGTTTTTT	CAWSRDRGYNEKLFF
TRBJ1-3	TRBV28	17	.	TRBD1	TGTGCCAGCAGCTCCCTGGCGGGCAGGGGGCCCGGAAACACCATATATTTT	CASSSLAGRGPGNTIYF
TRBJ1-5	TRBV10-3	14	few	.	TGTGCCATCAGTGAAAGCTACAGCAATCAGCCCCAGCATTTT	CAISESYSNQPQHF
TRBJ2-3	TRBV5-1	16	once	TRBD1	TGCGCCAGCAGCCCCGGGACAGGGCAGGCTTTAGATACGCAGTATTTT	CASSPGTGQALDTQYF
TRBJ2-7	TRBV7-2	14	.	TRBD1	TGTGCCAGCAGCTACCGGGACAGGGGGCGCGGGCAGTACTTC	CASSYRDRGRGQYF
TRBJ2-1	TRBV5-1	15	.	TRBD2	TGCGCCAGCAGGGATCTAGCGGGGGCCTTCAATGAGCAGTTCTTC	CASRDLAGAFNEQFF
TRBJ2-1	TRBV28	16	.	.	TGTGCCAGCAGTTTAAGCGGCAGGGGCTCCTACAATGAGCAGTTCTTC	CASSLSGRGSYNEQFF
TRBJ1-4	TRBV10-3	15	.	TRBD1	TGTGCCATCAGTAATCCGACAGGGGTGGAGGAAAAACTGTTTTTT	CAISNPTGVEEKLFF